This TCR beta chain derives from a study of cytomegalovirus exposure and HLA in healthy donors. The wider study: Across under 450 genotyped donors, more than 75% landed in the Caucasian-associated ancestry cluster. Findings and limits, study-wide: Earlier analysis looked at TCR beta V segments, and most were productive about 90% or about 30% of the time. HLA allele associations emerged for about 16,000 TCR beta sequences in a later analysis, at 0.05 false discovery rate.

As to this clone: Its antigen is undetermined.

Primers: 60 Vbeta forward and 13 Jbeta reverse. Method: immunoSEQ multiplex PCR; TCRdb's copy keeps in-frame clones and lacks some. The repertoire holds roughly 180,000 clones, with approximately 80% as singletons. The CDR3 is 14 residues long. Trimming took 4 bases from V and 2 from J, leaving 12 bases between them. Germline V gene sequence: CDR1 SGHRS, CDR2 YFSETQ. This clonotype was sampled from a man aged 25 to 40 in good health and CMV-seronegative. Specimen: PBMCs. V and J are TRBV5-1 and TRBJ2-5; possible D gene TRBD1, 5 bases. For the CDR3, the DNA is TGCGCCAGCAGCCCCTCGTCAGGGCAAGAGACCCAGTACTTC. Residues: CASSPSSGQETQYF.